This section outlines one TCR beta chain sequence together with its context. These data are taken from a study of control samples from healthy donors and cancer patients. Some clones are missing from TCRdb's copy, which holds only in-frame ones; the method was immunoSEQ multiplex PCR. The table lists some 120,000 clones, more than 75% of them singletons. Trimming left V 6 bases short and J 2 bases short, with 10 bases between. This CDR3 has 13 amino acids. The germline V gene has CDR1 SGHTA and CDR2 FQGTGA. Material for sequencing was blood. The chain joins TRBV7-3 to TRBJ1-1; a possible D gene is TRBD1 (6 bases). The origin of this receptor is a man aged 55 to 70 in good health. The CDR3 nucleotides are TGTGCCAGCAGTCAGGGGCGTAACACTGAAGCTTTCTTT. Encoded protein: CASSQGRNTEAFF.